This TCR beta chain was recovered during a study of T cell repertoires in cytomegalovirus infection (dated by TCRdb to between 2018 and 2021). A note on the overall study: Recently identified HLA-C-restricted CMV epitopes, whose presentation resists viral immunomodulation, were targeted by peptide stimulations together with well-studied HLA-B-restricted epitopes. The HLA type of each donor mattered for the analysis, because public TCR beta signatures pointed to carriage of CMV infection along with the matching HLA type.

The sequencing machine was an Illumina HiSeq 1500. TCRdb redid the processing of the public reads, applying fastp at Q25 and MiXCR, and retained in-frame beta chains. Each CDR3 protein gets just one entry, which takes the most common genes and DNA from the rows behind it. For this sample there are 700,000 to 850,000 distinct CDR3 sequences; 30% to 35% appear just once. The ten biggest clones cover roughly 12% of the sample. Interpreted using the paper, the treatment or condition label stands for: in vitro stimulation with specific CMV peptide epitopes to enrich CMV-specific T cells. The CDR3 numbers 12 residues from cysteine through phenylalanine. This entry keeps only the CDR3 DNA: 36 bases, framed from base 1. According to the germline V gene, CDR1 reads SGHDT and CDR2 reads YYEEEE. V lost 0 bases and J lost 7 bases; the stretch between them is 5 bases long. Study-level results and caveats: Carriers of CMV infection plus the relevant HLA type were discriminated by the cumulative frequency of public TCR beta family members in the study cohort and in an independent roughly 400-donor cohort. The ex vivo response was dominated by HLA-C-restricted CMV-specific TCR beta clonotypes, which also provided the single most frequent clonotype in two of eight donors.

A note on this clonotype: Its antigen is unknown. Within one base of it there is no much larger clone, and no base qualities were kept.

The specimen was cultured CD8+ T cells from PBMCs, collected from culture after CMV antigen stimulation. This chain is built from TRBV5-6 and TRBJ2-1, with no confident D gene call. The receptor comes from a human donor in good health (CMV status not recorded). Some clones in this sample may be carry-over from other donors' samples. The nucleotides are TGTGCCAGCAGCTTGGACGTGAATGAGCAGTTCTTC. It translates to CASSLDVNEQFF.